This T cell receptor beta chain comes out of a study of CD8 T cells in ankylosing spondylitis. Whole-study findings and limits: Blood from ankylosing spondylitis patients appeared to carry a characteristic eight-variant TCR beta motif.

Comments on this clonotype: Its antigen is currently unknown.

From germline, CDR1 is MNHNS and CDR2 SASEGT. V lost 10 bases and J 0 bases, leaving 13 bases between the germline ends. CDR3 length equals 14 residues. MiXCR, applied by TCRdb to the 5' RACE reads, yields one record per CDR3 protein. The table lists about 750,000 distinct CDR3 sequences, under 20% of them singletons. The TCR originated in a male donor with ankylosing spondylitis. This chain joins TRBV6-1 and TRBJ1-5, with a weak D call TRBD1 (5 bases). The sample was blood, either unsorted or a sorted T cell fraction (not recorded which). The CDR3 reads CATRDYNSNQPQHF. CDR3 bases: TGTGCCACCCGGGACTATAATAGCAATCAGCCCCAGCATTTT.